Sequencing of this T cell receptor (beta chain) was carried out in a study of response to subunit inactivated influenza vaccine. Findings and limits, study-wide: There was a suggestion from the authors that each seasonal influenza vaccination recruits few new T cells.

The germline V and J ends were trimmed by 0 bases and 4 bases, with 16 bases remaining between them. Germline assignment: CDR1 SGHDT and CDR2 YYEEEE. The CDR3 sequence is 16 residues long. TCRdb re-called the RT-PCR reads through MiXCR, storing one row per CDR3 protein. Of over 800,000 distinct CDR3 sequences in the sample, 21% were seen once. For this clonotype: Its specificity is unknown.

The sample here was PBMCs from blood, taken approximately 5 days after vaccination. The chain couples TRBV5-6 to TRBJ1-2; D is unresolved. The receptor comes from a man between 50 and 59 years old who received an inactivated influenza vaccine. CDR3 sequence reads: CASSLAGLTRAYGYTF. The DNA of the CDR3 is TGTGCCAGCAGCTTGGCCGGTCTGACTAGAGCCTATGGCTACACCTTC. Supplemented by reference TRBV5-6 and TRBJ1-2, the full variable domain reads DAGVTQSPTHLIKTRGQQVTLRCSPKSGHDTVSWYQQALGQGPQFIFQYYEEEERQRGNFPDRFSGHQFPNYSSELNVNALLLGDSALYLCASSLAGLTRAYGYTFGSGTRLTVV.